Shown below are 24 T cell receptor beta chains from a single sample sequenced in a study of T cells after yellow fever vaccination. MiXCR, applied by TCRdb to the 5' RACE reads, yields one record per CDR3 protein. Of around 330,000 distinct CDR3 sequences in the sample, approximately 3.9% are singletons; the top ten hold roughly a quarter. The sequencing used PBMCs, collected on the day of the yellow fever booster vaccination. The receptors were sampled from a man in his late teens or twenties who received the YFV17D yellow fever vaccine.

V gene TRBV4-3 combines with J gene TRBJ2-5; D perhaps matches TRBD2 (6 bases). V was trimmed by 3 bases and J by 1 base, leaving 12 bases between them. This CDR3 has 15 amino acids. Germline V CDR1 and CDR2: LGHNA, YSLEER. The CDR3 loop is CASSQGFGGQETQYF. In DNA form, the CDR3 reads TGCGCCAGCAGCCAGGGATTCGGGGGCCAAGAGACCCAGTACTTC.

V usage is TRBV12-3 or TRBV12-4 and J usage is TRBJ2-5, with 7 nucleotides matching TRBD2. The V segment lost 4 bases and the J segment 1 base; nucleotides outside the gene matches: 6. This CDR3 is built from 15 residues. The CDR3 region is CASSSPPGGQETQYF. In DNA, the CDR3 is TGTGCCAGCAGTTCCCCCCCGGGGGGCCAAGAGACCCAGTACTTC.

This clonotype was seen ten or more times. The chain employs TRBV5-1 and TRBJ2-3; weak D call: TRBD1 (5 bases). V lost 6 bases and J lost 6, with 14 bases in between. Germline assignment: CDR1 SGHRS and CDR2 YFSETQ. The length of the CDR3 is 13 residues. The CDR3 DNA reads TGCGCCAGCAACTCCCAGGGATCGGATACGCAGTATTTT. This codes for CASNSQGSDTQYF.

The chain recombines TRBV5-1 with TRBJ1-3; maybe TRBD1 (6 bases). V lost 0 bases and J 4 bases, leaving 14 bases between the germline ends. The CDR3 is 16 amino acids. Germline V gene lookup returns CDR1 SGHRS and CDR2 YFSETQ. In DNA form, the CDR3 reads TGCGCCAGCAGCTTGGGGCCCACAGGGACAGGAAACACCATATATTTT. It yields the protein CASSLGPTGTGNTIYF.

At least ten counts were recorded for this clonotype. The CDR3 loop is CASSLPDTEAFF. The CDR3, as DNA: TGTGCCAGCAGCTTGCCCGACACTGAAGCTTTCTTT. The genes are TRBV7-6 and TRBJ1-1; D not resolved. V was pared by 3 bases and J by 3 bases, with 5 bases between. This CDR3 has 12 amino acids. Germline V gene data show CDR1 as SGHVS and CDR2 as FNYEAQ.

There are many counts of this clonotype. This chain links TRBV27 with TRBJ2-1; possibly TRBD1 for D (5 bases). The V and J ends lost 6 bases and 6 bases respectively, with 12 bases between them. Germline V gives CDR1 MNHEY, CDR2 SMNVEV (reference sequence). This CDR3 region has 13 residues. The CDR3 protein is CASSLGQPNEQFF. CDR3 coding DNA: TGTGCCAGCAGCCTCGGACAACCCAATGAGCAGTTCTTC.

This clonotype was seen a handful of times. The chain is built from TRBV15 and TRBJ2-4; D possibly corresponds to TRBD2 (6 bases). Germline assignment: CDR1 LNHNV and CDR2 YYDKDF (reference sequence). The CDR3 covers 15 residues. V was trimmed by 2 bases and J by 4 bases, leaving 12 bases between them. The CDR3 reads CATSRTGTLKNIQYF. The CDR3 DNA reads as TGTGCCACCAGCAGAACCGGGACTCTAAAAAACATTCAGTACTTC. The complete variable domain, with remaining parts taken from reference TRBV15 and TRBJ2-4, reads DAMVIQNPRYQVTQFGKPVTLSCSQTLNHNVMYWYQQKSSQAPKLLFHYYDKDFNNEADTPDNFQSRRPNTSFCFLDIRSPGLGDTAMYLCATSRTGTLKNIQYFGAGTRLSVL.

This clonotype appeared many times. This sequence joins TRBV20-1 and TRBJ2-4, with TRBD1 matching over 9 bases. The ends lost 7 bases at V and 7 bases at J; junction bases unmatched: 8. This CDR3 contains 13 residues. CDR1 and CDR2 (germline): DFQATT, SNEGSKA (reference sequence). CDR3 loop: CSVLTGGGNIQYF. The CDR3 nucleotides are TGCAGTGTTCTTACAGGGGGCGGTAACATTCAGTACTTC.

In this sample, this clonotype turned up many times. CDR3 nucleotide sequence: TGCGAATGGAGGGGGGTAGGGGATACGCAGTATTTT. It codes for CEWRGVGDTQYF. The chain has TRBV20-1 and TRBJ2-3; D could derive from TRBD1 or TRBD2 (6 bases each). CDR1 is DFQATT and CDR2 is SNEGSKA in the germline V gene (reference sequence). The CDR3 loop spans 12 amino acids.

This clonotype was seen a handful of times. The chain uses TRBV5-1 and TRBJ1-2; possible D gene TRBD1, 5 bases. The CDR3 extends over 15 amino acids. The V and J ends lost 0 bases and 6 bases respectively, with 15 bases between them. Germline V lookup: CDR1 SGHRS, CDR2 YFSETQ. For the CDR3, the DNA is TGCGCCAGCAGCTTGGCCCCCCCCCCGGGGGATGGCTACACCTTC. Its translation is CASSLAPPPGDGYTF.

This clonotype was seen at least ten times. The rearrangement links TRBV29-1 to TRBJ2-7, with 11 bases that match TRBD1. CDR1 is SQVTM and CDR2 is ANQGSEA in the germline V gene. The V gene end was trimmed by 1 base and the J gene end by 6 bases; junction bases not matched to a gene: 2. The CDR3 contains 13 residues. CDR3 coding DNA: TGCAGCGTTGAAGGGGGGACAGGGGGCGAGCAGTACTTC. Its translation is CSVEGGTGGEQYF.

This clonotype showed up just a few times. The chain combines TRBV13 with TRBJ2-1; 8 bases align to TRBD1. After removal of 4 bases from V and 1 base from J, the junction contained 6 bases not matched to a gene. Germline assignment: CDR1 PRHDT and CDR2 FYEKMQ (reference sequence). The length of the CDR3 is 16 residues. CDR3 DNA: TGTGCCAGCAGCTCACCCGGGGACAGGTCCTACAATGAGCAGTTCTTC. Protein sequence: CASSSPGDRSYNEQFF.

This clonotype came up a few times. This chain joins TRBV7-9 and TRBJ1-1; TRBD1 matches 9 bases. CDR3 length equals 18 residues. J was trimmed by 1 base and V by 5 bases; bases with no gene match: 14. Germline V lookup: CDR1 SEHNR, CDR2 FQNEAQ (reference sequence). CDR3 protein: CASSGQQGAAVTNTEAFF. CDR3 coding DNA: TGTGCCAGCAGCGGACAACAGGGGGCCGCTGTCACGAACACTGAAGCTTTCTTT.

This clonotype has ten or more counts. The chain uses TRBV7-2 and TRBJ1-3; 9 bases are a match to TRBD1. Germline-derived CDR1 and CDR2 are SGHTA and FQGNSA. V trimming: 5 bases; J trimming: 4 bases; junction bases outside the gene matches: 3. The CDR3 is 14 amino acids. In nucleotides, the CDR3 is TGTGCCAGCAGCCGGGGACAGGGCGGAAACACCATATATTTT. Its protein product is CASSRGQGGNTIYF.

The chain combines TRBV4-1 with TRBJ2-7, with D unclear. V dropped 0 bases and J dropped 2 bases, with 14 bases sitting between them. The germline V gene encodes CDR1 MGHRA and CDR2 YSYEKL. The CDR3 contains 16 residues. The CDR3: CASSQDRFAGPYEQYF. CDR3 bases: TGCGCCAGCAGCCAAGATCGATTCGCAGGCCCCTACGAGCAGTACTTC.

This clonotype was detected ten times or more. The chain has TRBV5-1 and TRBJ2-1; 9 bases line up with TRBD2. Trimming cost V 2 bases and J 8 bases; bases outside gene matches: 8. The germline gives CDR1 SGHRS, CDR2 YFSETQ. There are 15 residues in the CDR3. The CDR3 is CASSFLSGGPHEQFF. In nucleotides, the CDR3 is TGCGCCAGCAGCTTCCTTAGCGGGGGACCTCATGAGCAGTTCTTC.

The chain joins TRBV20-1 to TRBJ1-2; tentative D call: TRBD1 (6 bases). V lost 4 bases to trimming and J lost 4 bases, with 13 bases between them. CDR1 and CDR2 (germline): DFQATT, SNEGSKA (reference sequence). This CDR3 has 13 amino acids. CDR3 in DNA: TGCAGTGCTATTGCGGGGGCGACCTATGGCTACACCTTC. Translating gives CSAIAGATYGYTF.

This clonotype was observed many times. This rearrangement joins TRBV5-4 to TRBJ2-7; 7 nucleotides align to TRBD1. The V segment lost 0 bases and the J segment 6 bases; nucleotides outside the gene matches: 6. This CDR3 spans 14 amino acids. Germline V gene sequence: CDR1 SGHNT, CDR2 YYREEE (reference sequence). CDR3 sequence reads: CASSLEGALGEQYV. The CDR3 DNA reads TGTGCCAGCAGCTTGGAGGGGGCGCTGGGCGAGCAGTACGTC.

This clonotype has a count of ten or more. As DNA, the CDR3 is TGTGCCAGCAGCTTAGCCCCTATGAGCGGGGGAGGTCGAGAGACCCAGTACTTC. Amino acid sequence: CASSLAPMSGGGRETQYF. The V and J genes are TRBV7-2 and TRBJ2-5, with 8 bases fitting TRBD2. Per germline, CDR1 SGHTA and CDR2 FQGNSA. The CDR3 extends over 18 amino acids. With 0 bases clipped from V and 4 bases from J, the junction kept 13 bases outside the gene matches.

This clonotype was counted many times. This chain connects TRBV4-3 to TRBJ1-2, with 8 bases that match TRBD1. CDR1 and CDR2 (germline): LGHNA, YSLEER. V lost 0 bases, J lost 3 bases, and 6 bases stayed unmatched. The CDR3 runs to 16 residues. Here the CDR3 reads CASSQDLEQGDYGYTF. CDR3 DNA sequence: TGCGCCAGCAGCCAAGATCTTGAACAGGGGGACTATGGCTACACCTTC.

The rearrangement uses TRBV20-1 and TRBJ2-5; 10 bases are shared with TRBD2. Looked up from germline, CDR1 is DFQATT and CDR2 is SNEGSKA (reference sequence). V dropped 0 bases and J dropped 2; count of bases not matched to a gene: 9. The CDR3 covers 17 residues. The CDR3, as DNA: TGCAGTGCTAGAGATGGGGCTAGCGGGGGTCTTCAAGAGACCCAGTACTTC. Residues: CSARDGASGGLQETQYF.

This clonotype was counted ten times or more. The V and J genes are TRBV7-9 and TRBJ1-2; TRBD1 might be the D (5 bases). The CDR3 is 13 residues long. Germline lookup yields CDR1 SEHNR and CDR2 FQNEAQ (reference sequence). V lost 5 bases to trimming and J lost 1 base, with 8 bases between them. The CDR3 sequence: CASSVQVNYGYTF. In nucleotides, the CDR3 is TGTGCCAGCAGCGTACAGGTTAACTATGGCTACACCTTC.

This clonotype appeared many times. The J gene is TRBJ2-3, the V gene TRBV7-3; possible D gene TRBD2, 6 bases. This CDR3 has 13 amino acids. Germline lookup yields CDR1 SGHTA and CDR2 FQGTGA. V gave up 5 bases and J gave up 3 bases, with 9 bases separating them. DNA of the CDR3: TGTGCCAGCAGCCGGACTAATACAGATACGCAGTATTTT. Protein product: CASSRTNTDTQYF. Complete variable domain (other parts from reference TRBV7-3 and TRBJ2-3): GAGVSQTPSNKVTEKGKYVELRCDPISGHTALYWYRQSLGQGPEFLIYFQGTGAADDSGLPNDRFFAVRPEGSVSTLKIQRTERGDSAVYLCASSRTNTDTQYFGPGTRLTVL.

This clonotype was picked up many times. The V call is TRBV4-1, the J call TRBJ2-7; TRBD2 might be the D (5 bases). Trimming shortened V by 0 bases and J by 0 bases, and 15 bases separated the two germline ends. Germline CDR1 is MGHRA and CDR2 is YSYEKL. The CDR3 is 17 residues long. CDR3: CASSQEWTSGSSYEQYF. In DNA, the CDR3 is TGCGCCAGCAGCCAAGAGTGGACCAGCGGTAGCTCCTACGAGCAGTACTTC.